A single sample is the source of the 19 T cell receptor beta chains below, sequenced in a study of graft-versus-host responses after intestinal transplantation. Assay: immunoSEQ multiplex PCR; the TCRdb copy retains only in-frame clones and omits some. In the table there are nearly 90,000 clones, roughly four fifths of which are singletons. No antigen has been assigned to these receptors. The sample in question was unstimulated CD8+ T cells sorted from spleen or lymph node cells, obtained before intestinal transplant. These receptors all come from a human donor who received an intestinal transplant.

The rearrangement joins TRBV10-1 to TRBJ2-7; a weak D match, TRBD2 (5 bases). The ends were cut back, 5 bases at V and 0 bases at J, with 8 bases in the middle. The CDR3 has 13 residues. Germline loops: CDR1 WNHNN, CDR2 SYGVQD (reference sequence). Here the CDR3 reads CASSNSDSYEQYF. The CDR3 bases are TGCGCCAGCAGTAATAGCGACTCCTACGAGCAGTACTTC.

This rearrangement joins TRBV5-1 to TRBJ1-3; a possible D gene is TRBD1 (6 bases). Trimming stripped 3 bases from V and 0 bases from J, with 13 bases between. Germline V gene sequence: CDR1 SGHRS, CDR2 YFSETQ. The CDR3 runs 16 residues. CDR3 sequence (DNA): TGCGCCAGCAGCTGGGCGGACAGCATCTCTGGAAACACCATATATTTT. It encodes CASSWADSISGNTIYF.

The genes are TRBV10-1 and TRBJ2-7; 9 nucleotides match TRBD1. Germline V CDR1 and CDR2: WNHNN, SYGVQD (reference sequence). The CDR3 loop spans 14 amino acids. V lost 5 bases, J lost 2 bases, and 4 bases stayed unmatched. CDR3 protein: CASSRTGATYEQYF. The DNA for the CDR3 is TGCGCCAGCAGTCGGACAGGGGCGACCTACGAGCAGTACTTC.

The rearrangement links TRBV28 to TRBJ2-1; weak D call: TRBD1 (5 bases). Germline V lookup: CDR1 MDHEN, CDR2 SYDVKM. The CDR3 is made up of 17 amino acids. The V and J ends lost 3 bases and 4 bases respectively, with 19 bases between them. CDR3 amino acids: CASSLVPPGHRYNEQFF. The CDR3 DNA reads as TGTGCCAGCAGTTTGGTGCCGCCCGGACACAGGTACAATGAGCAGTTCTTC.

Written as DNA, the CDR3 is TGCAGCGTTTTAGGGACTAGCGGGATCTATGAGCAGTTCTTC. It is translated as CSVLGTSGIYEQFF. The genes are TRBV29-1 and TRBJ2-1; 13 bases agree with TRBD2. Germline CDR1 reads SQVTM; CDR2 reads ANQGSEA. The CDR3 spans 14 residues. V was clipped by 5 bases and J by 8 bases; unmatched bases: 6.

The chain uses TRBV6-1 and TRBJ2-2, with a weak D call TRBD2 (6 bases). There are 12 residues in the CDR3. Germline loops: CDR1 MNHNS, CDR2 SASEGT. Trimming pared 6 bases from V and 7 bases from J, leaving 9 bases between. CDR3 DNA: TGTGCCAGCAGCCGGGAGCGCGGGGAGCTGTTTTTT. It encodes CASSRERGELFF.

This clone was seen just once. The chain employs TRBV15 and TRBJ2-1; D is possibly TRBD2 (5 bases). The CDR3 has 17 amino acids. Trimming left V 4 bases short and J 8 bases short, with 24 bases between. In germline, CDR1 is LNHNV, CDR2 YYDKDF (reference sequence). The CDR3 DNA reads as TGTGCCACCAGCATAATATCGAGTAGCGAGGTTATCGATGAGCAGTTCTTC. Its translation is CATSIISSSEVIDEQFF.

This chain links TRBV7-9 with TRBJ2-5; tentatively, D is TRBD1 (6 bases). Germline V lookup: CDR1 SEHNR, CDR2 FQNEAQ (reference sequence). Trimming pared 3 bases from V and 5 bases from J, leaving 10 bases between. This CDR3 region has 13 residues. This chain's CDR3 is CASSFDRWETQYF. In nucleotides, the CDR3 is TGTGCCAGCAGCTTTGACAGGTGGGAGACCCAGTACTTC.

The chain links TRBV5-1 to TRBJ2-7, with TRBD1 identical over 10 bases. The V segment lost 3 bases and the J segment 6 bases; nucleotides outside the gene matches: 6. Germline values: CDR1 SGHRS, CDR2 YFSETQ. CDR3 length equals 14 residues. The CDR3 bases are TGCGCCAGCAGCTCCCGGGACAGGGGACCCGAGCAGTACTTC. This encodes CASSSRDRGPEQYF.

This clone has just a few counts. The rearrangement joins TRBV6-5 to TRBJ2-7; 13 nucleotides line up with TRBD2. CDR3 length equals 14 residues. With V trimmed by 9 bases and J by 4 bases, 6 bases remained unmatched. CDR1 and CDR2 (germline): MNHEY, SVGAGI. This CDR3 reads CASGLAGDMYEQYF. The CDR3 coding sequence is TGTGCCAGTGGACTAGCGGGAGATATGTACGAGCAGTACTTC.

The gene calls are TRBV6-1 and TRBJ2-1; 8 bases fit TRBD2. There are 18 residues in the CDR3. Germline lookup yields CDR1 MNHNS and CDR2 SASEGT. V trimming: 0 bases; J trimming: 6 bases; junction bases outside the gene matches: 13. DNA for the CDR3: TGTGCCAGCAGTGAAGCCATCCAGCAGGTAGCGGGGATCAATGAGCAGTTCTTC. Translation: CASSEAIQQVAGINEQFF.

The chain recombines TRBV11-1 with TRBJ2-2, with TRBD1 matching over 9 bases. CDR1 and CDR2 from the germline V gene are SGHAT and FQDESV (reference sequence). Germline trimming cut 3 bases from V and 0 bases from J; bases unmatched to any gene: 2. This CDR3 is built from 16 residues. The CDR3 nucleotides read TGTGCCAGCAGCTTTTGGGACAGGGCGAACACCGGGGAGCTGTTTTTT. It is translated as CASSFWDRANTGELFF. Using reference TRBV11-1 and TRBJ2-2 for the parts outside the CDR3, the full variable domain is EAEVAQSPRYKITEKSQAVAFWCDPISGHATLYWYRQILGQGPELLVQFQDESVVDDSQLPKDRFSAERLKGVDSTLKIQPAELGDSAMYLCASSFWDRANTGELFFGEGSRLTVL.

This sequence joins TRBV11-2 and TRBJ2-3; unclear D gene. Between the trimmed V and J ends, which lost 0 bases and 1 base, there was a span of 2 bases. The CDR3 length is 13 residues. Per germline, CDR1 SGHAT and CDR2 FQNNGV. The CDR3 sequence: CASSLDRTDTQYF. The CDR3 DNA reads TGTGCCAGCAGCTTAGATCGCACAGATACGCAGTATTTT.

The J gene is TRBJ1-1, the V gene TRBV6-5, with D hard to call. Trimming cost V 6 bases and J 1 base, with 6 bases left between them. Germline V gene data show CDR1 as MNHEY and CDR2 as SVGAGI. The CDR3 is 12 residues long. CDR3 amino acids: CASRLGNTEAFF. CDR3 DNA sequence: TGTGCCAGCAGGTTGGGGAACACTGAAGCTTTCTTT.

This chain joins TRBV4-1 and TRBJ1-1; D remains unclear. V lost 4 bases to trimming and J lost 4 bases, with 16 bases between them. The V gene's germline CDR1 is MGHRA and CDR2 YSYEKL. The CDR3 has 15 amino acids. CDR3 sequence (DNA): TGCGCCAGCAGCCCCTCCAGTGCCGCGGGCACTGAAGCTTTCTTT. Protein sequence: CASSPSSAAGTEAFF.

The chain recombines TRBV9 with TRBJ2-1, with TRBD2 matching over 9 bases. The length of the CDR3 is 16 residues. Germline lookup yields CDR1 SGDLS and CDR2 YYNGEE. V lost 0 bases and J lost 4; bases outside the gene matches: 5. The CDR3 is CASSVELAGLYNEQFF. CDR3 DNA sequence: TGTGCCAGCAGCGTAGAGCTAGCGGGGTTGTACAATGAGCAGTTCTTC.

This clone was detected once. The chain uses TRBV7-9 and TRBJ2-7; 8 bases agree with TRBD2. In germline, CDR1 is SEHNR, CDR2 FQNEAQ (reference sequence). The J segment lost 3 bases and the V segment lost 5 bases, leaving 3 bases of the junction unmatched. There are 13 residues in the CDR3. The CDR3 loop is CASSPSGSYEQYF. The CDR3 coding sequence is TGTGCCAGCAGCCCGAGCGGGAGCTACGAGCAGTACTTC.

The genes are TRBV27 and TRBJ1-1; D not certain. Trimming left V 10 bases short and J 7 bases short, with 13 bases between. Germline V gene sequence: CDR1 MNHEY, CDR2 SMNVEV (reference sequence). The CDR3 totals 11 residues. Here the CDR3 reads CATHTAIEAFF. The CDR3 DNA follows: TGTGCCACCCACACAGCCATTGAAGCTTTCTTT.

A note on this clone: The identical CDR3 is also encoded by other nucleotide sequences in the sample. The genes are TRBV6-1 and TRBJ2-6; perhaps D is TRBD1 or TRBD2 (5 bases each). The CDR3 has 16 residues. Trimming removed 3 bases at V and 1 base at J, with 10 bases between. Germline V gene lookup returns CDR1 MNHNS and CDR2 SASEGT. Here the CDR3 reads CASSDMRGSGANVLTF. CDR3 sequence (DNA): TGTGCCAGCAGTGATATGAGGGGTTCTGGGGCCAACGTCCTGACTTTC.